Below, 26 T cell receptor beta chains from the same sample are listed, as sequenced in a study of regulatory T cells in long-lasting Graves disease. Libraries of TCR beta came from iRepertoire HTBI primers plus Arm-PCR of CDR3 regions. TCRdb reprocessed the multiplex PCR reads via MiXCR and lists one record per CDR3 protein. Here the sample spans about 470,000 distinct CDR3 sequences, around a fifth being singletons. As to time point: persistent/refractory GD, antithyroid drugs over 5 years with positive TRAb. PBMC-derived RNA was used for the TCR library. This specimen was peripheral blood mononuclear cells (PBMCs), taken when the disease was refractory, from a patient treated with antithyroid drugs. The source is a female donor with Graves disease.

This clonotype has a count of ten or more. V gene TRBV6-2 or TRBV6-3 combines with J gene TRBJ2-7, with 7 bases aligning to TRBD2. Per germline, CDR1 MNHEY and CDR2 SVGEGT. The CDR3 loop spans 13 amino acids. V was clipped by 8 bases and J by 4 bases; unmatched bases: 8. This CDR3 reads CASGGDQSYEQYF. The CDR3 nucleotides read TGTGCCAGCGGGGGGGACCAGTCATACGAGCAGTACTTC.

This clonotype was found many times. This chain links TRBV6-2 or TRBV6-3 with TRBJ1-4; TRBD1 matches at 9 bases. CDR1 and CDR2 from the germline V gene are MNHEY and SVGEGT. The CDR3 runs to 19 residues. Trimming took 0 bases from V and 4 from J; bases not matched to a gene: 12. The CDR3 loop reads CASSYSIPGQGLLNEKLFF. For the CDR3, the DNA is TGTGCCAGCAGTTACTCGATTCCTGGACAGGGGCTTCTTAATGAAAAACTGTTTTTT.

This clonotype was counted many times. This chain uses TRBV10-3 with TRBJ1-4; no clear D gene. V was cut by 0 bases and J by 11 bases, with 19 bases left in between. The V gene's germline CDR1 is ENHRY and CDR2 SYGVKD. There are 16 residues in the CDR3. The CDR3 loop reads CAISESTGRARGKLFF. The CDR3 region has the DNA TGTGCCATCAGTGAGTCGACTGGAAGGGCGCGTGGGAAACTGTTTTTT.

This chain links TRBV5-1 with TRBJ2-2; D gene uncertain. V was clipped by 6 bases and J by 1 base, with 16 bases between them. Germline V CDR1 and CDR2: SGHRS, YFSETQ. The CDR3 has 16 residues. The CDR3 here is CASTVSLSGNTGELFF. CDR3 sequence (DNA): TGCGCCAGCACTGTTAGCCTTTCGGGGAACACCGGGGAGCTGTTTTTT.

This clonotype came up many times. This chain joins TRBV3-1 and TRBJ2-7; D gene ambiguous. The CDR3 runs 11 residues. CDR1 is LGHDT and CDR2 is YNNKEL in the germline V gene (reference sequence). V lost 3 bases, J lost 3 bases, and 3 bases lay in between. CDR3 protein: CASSHGYEQYF. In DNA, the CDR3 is TGTGCCAGCAGCCATGGCTACGAGCAGTACTTC.

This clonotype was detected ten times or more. CDR3 loop: CASSLPDRVLSEAFF. In nucleotides, the CDR3 is TGTGCCAGCAGTCTGCCCGACAGGGTACTTAGTGAAGCTTTCTTT. V usage is TRBV28 and J usage is TRBJ1-1; 7 positions match TRBD1. V trimming: 5 bases; J trimming: 7 bases; junction bases outside the gene matches: 13. The CDR3 totals 15 residues. CDR1 is MDHEN and CDR2 is SYDVKM in the germline V gene.

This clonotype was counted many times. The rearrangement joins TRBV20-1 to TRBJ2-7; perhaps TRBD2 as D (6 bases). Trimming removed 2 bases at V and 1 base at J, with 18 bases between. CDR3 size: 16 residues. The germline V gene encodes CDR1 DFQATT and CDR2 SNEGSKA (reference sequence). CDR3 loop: CSARRSGASWSYEQYF. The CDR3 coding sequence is TGCAGTGCTAGACGTTCGGGAGCCTCCTGGTCCTACGAGCAGTACTTC.

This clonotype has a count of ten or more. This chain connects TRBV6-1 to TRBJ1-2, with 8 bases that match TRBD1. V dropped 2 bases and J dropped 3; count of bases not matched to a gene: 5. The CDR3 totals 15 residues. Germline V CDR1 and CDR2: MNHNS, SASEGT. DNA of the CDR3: TGTGCCAGCAGTGAATATCCACAGGGGGACTATGGCTACACCTTC. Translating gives CASSEYPQGDYGYTF.

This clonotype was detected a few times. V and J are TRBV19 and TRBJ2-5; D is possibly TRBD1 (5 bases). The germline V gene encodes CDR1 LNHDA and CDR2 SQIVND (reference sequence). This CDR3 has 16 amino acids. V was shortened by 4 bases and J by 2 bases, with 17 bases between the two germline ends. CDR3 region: CASSNGIDRRQETQYF. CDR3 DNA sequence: TGTGCCAGTAGTAACGGAATAGACAGAAGGCAAGAGACCCAGTACTTC.

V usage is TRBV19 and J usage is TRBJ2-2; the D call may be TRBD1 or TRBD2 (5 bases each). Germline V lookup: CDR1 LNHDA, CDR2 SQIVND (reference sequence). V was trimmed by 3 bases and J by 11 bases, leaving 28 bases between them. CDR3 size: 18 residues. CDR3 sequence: CASSMNRGATQKNGELFF. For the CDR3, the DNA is TGTGCCAGTAGTATGAATCGAGGGGCCACCCAGAAAAACGGCGAGCTGTTTTTT.

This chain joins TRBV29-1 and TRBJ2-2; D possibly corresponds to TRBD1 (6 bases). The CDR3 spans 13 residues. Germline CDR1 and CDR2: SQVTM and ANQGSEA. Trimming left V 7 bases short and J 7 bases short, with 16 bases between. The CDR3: CSGSRGLGGELFF. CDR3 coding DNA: TGCAGCGGTTCCAGGGGTCTAGGCGGGGAGCTGTTTTTT.

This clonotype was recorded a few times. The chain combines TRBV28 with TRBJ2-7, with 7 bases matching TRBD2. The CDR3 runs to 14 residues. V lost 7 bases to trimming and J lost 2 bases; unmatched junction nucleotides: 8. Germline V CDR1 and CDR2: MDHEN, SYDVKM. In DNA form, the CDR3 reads TGTGCCAGCATCTCTACTAGCGACCCCTACGAGCAGTACTTC. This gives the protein CASISTSDPYEQYF. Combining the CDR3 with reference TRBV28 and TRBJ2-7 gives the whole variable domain DVKVTQSSRYLVKRTGEKVFLECVQDMDHENMFWYRQDPGLGLRLIYFSYDVKMKEKGDIPEGYSVSREKKERFSLILESASTNQTSMYLCASISTSDPYEQYFGPGTRLTVT.

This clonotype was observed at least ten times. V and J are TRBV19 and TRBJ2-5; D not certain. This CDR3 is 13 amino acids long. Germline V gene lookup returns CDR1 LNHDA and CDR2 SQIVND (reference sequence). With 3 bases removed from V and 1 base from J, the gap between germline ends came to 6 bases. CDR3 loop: CASSMQSQETQYF. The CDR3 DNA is TGTGCCAGTAGTATGCAGAGCCAAGAGACCCAGTACTTC.

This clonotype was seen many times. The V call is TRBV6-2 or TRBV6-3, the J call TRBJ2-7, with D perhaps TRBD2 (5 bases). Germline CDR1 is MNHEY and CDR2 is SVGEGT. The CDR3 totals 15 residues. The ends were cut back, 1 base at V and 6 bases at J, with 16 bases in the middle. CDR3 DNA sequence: TGTGCCAGCAGTTACTTTCGCCAGTTGGGAGCCGAGCAGTACTTC. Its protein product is CASSYFRQLGAEQYF.

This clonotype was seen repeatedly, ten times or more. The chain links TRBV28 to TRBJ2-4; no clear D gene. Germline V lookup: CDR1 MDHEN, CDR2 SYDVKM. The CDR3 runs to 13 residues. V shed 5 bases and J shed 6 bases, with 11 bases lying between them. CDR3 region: CASSAPAPNIQYF. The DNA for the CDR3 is TGTGCCAGCAGTGCCCCCGCTCCAAACATTCAGTACTTC.

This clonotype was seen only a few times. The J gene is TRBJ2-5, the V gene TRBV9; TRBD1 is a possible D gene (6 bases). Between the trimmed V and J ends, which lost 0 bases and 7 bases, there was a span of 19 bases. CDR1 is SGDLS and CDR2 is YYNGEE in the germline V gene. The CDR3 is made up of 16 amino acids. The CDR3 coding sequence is TGTGCCAGCAGCGTAGGACAGGCCGGATTAGGGGGGACCCAGTACTTC. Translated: CASSVGQAGLGGTQYF.

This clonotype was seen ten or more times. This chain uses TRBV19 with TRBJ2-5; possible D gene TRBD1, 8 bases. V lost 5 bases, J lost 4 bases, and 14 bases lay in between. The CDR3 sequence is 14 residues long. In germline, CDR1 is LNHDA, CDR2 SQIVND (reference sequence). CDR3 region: CASSATGGVETQYF. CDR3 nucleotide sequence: TGTGCCAGTAGTGCCACAGGGGGGGTAGAGACCCAGTACTTC.

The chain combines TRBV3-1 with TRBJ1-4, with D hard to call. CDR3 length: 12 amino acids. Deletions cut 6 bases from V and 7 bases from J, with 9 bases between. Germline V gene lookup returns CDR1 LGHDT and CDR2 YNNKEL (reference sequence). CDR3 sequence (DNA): TGTGCCAGCAGTCTCCACTCTGAAAAACTGTTTTTT. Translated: CASSLHSEKLFF.

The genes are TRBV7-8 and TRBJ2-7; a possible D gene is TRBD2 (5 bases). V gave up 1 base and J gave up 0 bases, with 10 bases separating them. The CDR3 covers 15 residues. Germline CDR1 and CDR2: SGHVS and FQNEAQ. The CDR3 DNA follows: TGTGCCAGCAGCTTAGTCGCGAGGGACTCCTACGAGCAGTACTTC. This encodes CASSLVARDSYEQYF.

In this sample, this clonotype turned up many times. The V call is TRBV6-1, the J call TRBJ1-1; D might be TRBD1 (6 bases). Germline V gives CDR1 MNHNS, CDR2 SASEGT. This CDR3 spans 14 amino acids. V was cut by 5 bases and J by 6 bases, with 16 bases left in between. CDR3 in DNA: TGTGCCAGCAGTACAGGACAGCCGTTTCCTGAAGCTTTCTTT. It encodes CASSTGQPFPEAFF.

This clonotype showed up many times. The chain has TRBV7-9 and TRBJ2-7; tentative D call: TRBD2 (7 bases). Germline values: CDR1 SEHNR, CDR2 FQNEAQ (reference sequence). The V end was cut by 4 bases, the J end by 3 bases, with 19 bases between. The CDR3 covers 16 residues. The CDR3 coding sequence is TGTGCCAGCAGCTGGGGGGGGGCGGAGGCAGGCTACGAGCAGTACTTC. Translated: CASSWGGAEAGYEQYF.

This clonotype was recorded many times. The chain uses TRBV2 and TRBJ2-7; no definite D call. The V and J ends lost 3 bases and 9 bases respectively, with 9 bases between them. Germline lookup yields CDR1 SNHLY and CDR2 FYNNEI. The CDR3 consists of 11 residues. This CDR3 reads CASSETPTQYF. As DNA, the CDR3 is TGTGCCAGCAGTGAGACTCCCACGCAGTACTTC.

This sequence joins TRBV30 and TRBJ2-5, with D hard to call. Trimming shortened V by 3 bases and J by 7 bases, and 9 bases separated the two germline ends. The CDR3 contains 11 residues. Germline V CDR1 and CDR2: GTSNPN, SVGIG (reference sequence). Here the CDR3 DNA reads TGTGCCTGGAGCAGCCTAGGGACCCAGTACTTC. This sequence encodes CAWSSLGTQYF.

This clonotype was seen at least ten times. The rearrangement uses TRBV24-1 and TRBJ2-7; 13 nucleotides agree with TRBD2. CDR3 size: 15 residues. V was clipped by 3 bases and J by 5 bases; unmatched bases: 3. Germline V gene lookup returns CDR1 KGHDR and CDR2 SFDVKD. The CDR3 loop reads CATSDTSGRADEQYF. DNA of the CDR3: TGTGCCACCAGTGATACTAGCGGGAGGGCTGACGAGCAGTACTTC.

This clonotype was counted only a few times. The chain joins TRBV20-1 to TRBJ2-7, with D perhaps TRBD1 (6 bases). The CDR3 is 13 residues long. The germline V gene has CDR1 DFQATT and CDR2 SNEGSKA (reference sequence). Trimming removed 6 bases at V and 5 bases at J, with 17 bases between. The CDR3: CSARSRGPDEQYF. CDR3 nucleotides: TGCAGTGCCCGTAGCAGGGGCCCCGACGAGCAGTACTTC.

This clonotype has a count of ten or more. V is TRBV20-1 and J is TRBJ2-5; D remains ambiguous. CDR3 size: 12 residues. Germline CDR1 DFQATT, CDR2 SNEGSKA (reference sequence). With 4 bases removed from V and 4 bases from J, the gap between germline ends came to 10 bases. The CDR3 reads CSATYGGETQYF. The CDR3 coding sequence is TGCAGTGCTACTTACGGTGGAGAGACCCAGTACTTC.